This TCR beta chain was obtained from a study of cytomegalovirus exposure and HLA in healthy donors. Points from the study as a whole: The productive fraction for most TCR beta V segments was about 90% or about 30% in an earlier analysis.

Comments on this clone: Its antigen is currently unknown.

PCR primers comprised 60 Vbeta and 13 Jbeta primers. Produced via immunoSEQ multiplex PCR; TCRdb's table is partial and in-frame only. Here the sample spans 150,000 to 200,000 clones, about four fifths being singletons. The CDR3 totals 14 residues. CDR1 and CDR2 from the germline V gene are LNHDA and SQIVND (reference sequence). The ends were cut back, 6 bases at V and 2 bases at J, with 13 bases in the middle. The receptor was derived from a man between 18 and 35 years old in good health and CMV-seronegative. The rearrangement links TRBV19 to TRBJ2-5, with D hard to call. Sequencing was done on a sample of PBMCs. In DNA form, the CDR3 reads TGTGCCAGTAGCCCCGGCGGCCTACAAGAGACCCAGTACTTC. Amino acids: CASSPGGLQETQYF.